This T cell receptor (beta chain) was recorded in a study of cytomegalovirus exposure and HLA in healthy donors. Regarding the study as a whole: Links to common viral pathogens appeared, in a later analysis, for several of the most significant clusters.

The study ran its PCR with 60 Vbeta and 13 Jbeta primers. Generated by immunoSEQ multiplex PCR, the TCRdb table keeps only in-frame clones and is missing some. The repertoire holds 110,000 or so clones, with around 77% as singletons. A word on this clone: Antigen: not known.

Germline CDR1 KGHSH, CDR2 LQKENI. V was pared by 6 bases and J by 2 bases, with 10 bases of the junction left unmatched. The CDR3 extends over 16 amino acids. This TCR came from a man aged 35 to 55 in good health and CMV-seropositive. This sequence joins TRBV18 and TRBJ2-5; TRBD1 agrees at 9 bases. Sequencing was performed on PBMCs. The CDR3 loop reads CASSTDRGINQETQYF. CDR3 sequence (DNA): TGTGCCAGCTCGACGGACAGGGGAATCAATCAAGAGACCCAGTACTTC.